Listed below are T cell receptor beta chains from one sample, sequenced in a study of regulatory T cells in long-lasting Graves disease. In TCRdb, the multiplex PCR reads were re-called with MiXCR into one record per CDR3 protein. The sample carries around 250,000 distinct CDR3 sequences, around 18% recorded once. This sample was shared with a second study, whose subject was T cells in Graves' hyperthyroidism and ophthalmopathy.

This sample comprised peripheral blood mononuclear cells (PBMCs), obtained at new diagnosis, from a patient treated with antithyroid drugs. The receptor set was obtained from a woman between 25 and 40 years old with Graves disease. CDR3s include the opening cysteine and the closing phenylalanine or tryptophan. A D gene is named only where the DNA matches it firmly. The listing skips clone size in some rows; elsewhere it reads once, few, many or a size class.

length	V	size	D	J	CDR3	DNA
13	TRBV15	few	NA	TRBJ1-2	CATSPGHSYGYTF	TGTGCCACCAGCCCAGGACATTCCTATGGCTACACCTTC
14	TRBV28	many	TRBD1	TRBJ1-2	CASSRDRGRRGYTF	TGTGCCAGCAGCCGGGACAGGGGGCGCCGAGGCTACACCTTC
14	TRBV9	many	NA	TRBJ1-1	CASSQKAVNTEAFF	TGTGCCAGCAGCCAGAAAGCGGTGAACACTGAAGCTTTCTTT
14	TRBV6-2/TRBV6-3	NA	TRBD1	TRBJ1-5	CASSRTGYGQPQHF	TGTGCCAGCAGCCGGACAGGGTACGGACAGCCCCAGCATTTT
15	TRBV2	many	TRBD2	TRBJ2-5	CASSNGGGGLVTQYF	TGTGCCAGCAGTAACGGCGGGGGGGGCCTGGTGACCCAGTACTTC
18	TRBV7-2	many	TRBD2	TRBJ2-1	CASSLVPSGGTIYNEQFF	TGTGCCAGCAGCTTAGTCCCTAGCGGGGGGACTATCTACAATGAGCAGTTCTTC
13	TRBV20-1	NA	TRBD1	TRBJ2-3	CSASRTGEDTQYF	TGCAGTGCTAGTCGGACAGGGGAGGATACGCAGTATTTT
13	TRBV6-2/TRBV6-3	NA	NA	TRBJ1-2	CASTPYENYGYTF	TGTGCCAGCACTCCCTACGAGAACTATGGCTACACCTTC
15	TRBV20-1	many	NA	TRBJ1-5	CSARDPRWDNQPQHF	TGCAGTGCTAGAGATCCCCGGTGGGACAATCAGCCCCAGCATTTT
15	TRBV6-4	many	NA	TRBJ1-4	CASSGDGPWAEKLFF	TGTGCCAGCAGTGGGGACGGGCCCTGGGCTGAAAAACTGTTTTTT
16	TRBV7-2	few	NA	TRBJ1-3	CASSLASGGTGNTIYF	TGTGCCAGCAGCTTAGCGAGTGGAGGGACTGGAAACACCATATATTTT
13	TRBV3-1	many	NA	TRBJ1-2	CASSRDGFYGYTF	TGTGCCAGCAGCCGGGACGGATTCTATGGCTACACCTTC
17	TRBV20-1	many	NA	TRBJ1-5	CSARRRRMRDSNQPQHF	TGCAGTGCTAGAAGACGGAGGATGAGGGACAGCAATCAGCCCCAGCATTTT
13	TRBV2	many	NA	TRBJ1-6	CASSAQFNSPLHF	TGTGCCAGCAGTGCACAGTTTAATTCACCCCTCCACTTT
17	TRBV12-3/TRBV12-4	NA	NA	TRBJ1-1	CASSRGLAAGASTEAFF	TGTGCCAGCAGTCGCGGACTAGCGGCGGGGGCCAGCACTGAAGCTTTCTTT
14	TRBV4-1	many	NA	TRBJ1-2	CASSPRTDDYGYTF	TGCGCCAGCAGCCCACGGACGGATGACTATGGCTACACCTTC
17	TRBV28	NA	TRBD1	TRBJ1-3	CASSEGDSLYLEHTIYF	TGTGCCAGCAGTGAAGGGGACAGTTTATATCTGGAGCACACCATATATTTT
13	TRBV7-2	many	NA	TRBJ2-7	CASSPGLYYEQYF	TGTGCCAGCAGTCCCGGGTTATACTACGAGCAGTACTTC
13	TRBV7-9	many	NA	TRBJ1-1	CASSAVVGTEAFF	TGTGCCAGCAGCGCGGTAGTTGGCACTGAAGCTTTCTTT
15	TRBV5-1	NA	NA	TRBJ1-1	CASSLDSWGNTEAFF	TGCGCCAGCAGCTTGGACAGTTGGGGGAACACTGAAGCTTTCTTT
16	TRBV27	many	TRBD1	TRBJ2-7	CASSLGPLQGKYEQYF	TGTGCCAGCAGTTTAGGACCGTTACAGGGGAAGTACGAGCAGTACTTC
16	TRBV3-1	many	TRBD1	TRBJ1-1	CASRPGTGGSGTEAFF	TGTGCCAGCAGGCCCGGGACAGGGGGCTCAGGCACTGAAGCTTTCTTT
14	TRBV11-3	few	NA	TRBJ2-7	CASSLDGPNYEQYF	TGTGCCAGCAGCTTAGACGGACCGAACTACGAGCAGTACTTC
13	TRBV19	few	NA	TRBJ2-2	CASSTLDTGELFF	TGTGCCAGTAGTACCCTGGACACCGGGGAGCTGTTTTTT
15	TRBV7-3	many	NA	TRBJ2-5	CASSLAQGSGETQYF	TGTGCCAGCAGCTTAGCGCAGGGGTCGGGAGAGACCCAGTACTTC
14	TRBV7-2	many	NA	TRBJ2-7	CASSLDVAFLEQYF	TGTGCCAGCAGCTTAGATGTGGCGTTCCTCGAGCAGTACTTC
15	TRBV12-3/TRBV12-4	many	NA	TRBJ1-5	CASSDAGYSNQPQHF	TGTGCCAGCAGTGACGCTGGCTATAGCAATCAGCCCCAGCATTTT
16	TRBV27	many	NA	TRBJ1-6	CASRIGGSSYNSPLHF	TGTGCCAGCAGGATAGGAGGCAGCTCCTATAATTCACCCCTCCACTTT
12	TRBV9	few	NA	TRBJ2-1	CASSVSGNEQFF	TGTGCCAGCAGCGTATCTGGGAATGAGCAGTTCTTC
15	TRBV12-3/TRBV12-4	many	NA	TRBJ2-3	CASGRSLAGTDTQYF	TGTGCCAGCGGAAGGTCGTTAGCGGGCACAGATACGCAGTATTTT
13	TRBV20-1	many	NA	TRBJ2-5	CSAHLQGQETQYF	TGCAGTGCTCATCTCCAAGGCCAAGAGACCCAGTACTTC
15	TRBV7-2	many	TRBD2	TRBJ2-5	CASSLWGGRRETQYF	TGTGCCAGCAGCTTATGGGGGGGACGTCGAGAGACCCAGTACTTC
16	TRBV2	NA	NA	TRBJ1-6	CASSQADGDAGSPLHF	TGTGCCAGCAGCCAAGCGGACGGAGACGCAGGTTCACCCCTCCACTTT
15	TRBV5-1	many	TRBD1	TRBJ2-2	CASSGTGRNTGELFF	TGTGCCAGCAGCGGGACAGGGCGGAACACCGGGGAGCTGTTTTTT
14	TRBV4-1	few	NA	TRBJ2-7	CASSQGQDTYEQYF	TGCGCCAGCAGCCAAGGCCAGGACACCTACGAGCAGTACTTC
17	TRBV24-1	NA	TRBD2	TRBJ2-3	CATSDSSGGVILDTQYF	TGTGCCACCAGTGATTCTAGCGGGGGGGTGATATTAGATACGCAGTATTTT
15	TRBV11-2	many	NA	TRBJ1-4	CASSYRQTTNEKLFF	TGTGCCAGCAGCTACCGACAGACAACTAATGAAAAACTGTTTTTT
19	TRBV7-9	many	NA	TRBJ1-1	CASSRIPDRTRHAGTEAFF	TGTGCCAGCAGCCGCATTCCAGATAGGACCAGACATGCGGGCACTGAAGCTTTCTTT
13	TRBV5-1	many	NA	TRBJ1-2	CASSLSGRDGYTF	TGCGCCAGCAGCTTGTCCGGCAGGGATGGCTACACCTTC
16	TRBV12-3/TRBV12-4	NA	TRBD1	TRBJ1-5	CASSSPPTGGMKPQHF	TGTGCCAGCAGTTCTCCCCCGACAGGGGGTATGAAGCCCCAGCATTTT
15	TRBV5-1	many	NA	TRBJ2-2	CASSLARGDTGELFF	TGCGCCAGCAGCTTGGCTCGGGGTGACACCGGGGAGCTGTTTTTT
14	TRBV18	many	NA	TRBJ1-2	CASSPDASGYGYTF	TGTGCCAGCTCACCCGACGCTTCGGGCTATGGCTACACCTTC
13	TRBV13	medium-sized	NA	TRBJ1-5	CASSLSLNQPQHF	TGTGCCAGCAGTTTATCCCTCAATCAGCCCCAGCATTTT
16	TRBV6-5	few	NA	TRBJ2-6	CASSYPSGTGANVLTF	TGTGCCAGCAGTTACCCATCAGGAACTGGGGCCAACGTCCTGACTTTC
13	TRBV20-1	many	NA	TRBJ2-7	CSAQRDRSGEQYF	TGCAGTGCTCAACGGGACCGTTCGGGCGAGCAGTACTTC
14	TRBV7-8	many	NA	TRBJ1-1	CASSFGNDNTEAFF	TGTGCCAGCAGCTTCGGGAATGATAACACTGAAGCTTTCTTT
16	TRBV3-1	many	TRBD2	TRBJ2-3	CASSQDPGGARDTQYF	TGTGCCAGCAGCCAAGATCCCGGGGGGGCCAGGGATACGCAGTATTTT
16	TRBV6-5	many	NA	TRBJ1-6	CASSSDHRQEYSPLHF	TGTGCCAGCAGTTCCGATCACAGACAGGAGTATTCACCCCTCCACTTT
14	TRBV7-8	many	TRBD1	TRBJ1-6	CASWGGQYNSPLHF	TGTGCCAGCTGGGGGGGACAGTATAATTCACCCCTCCACTTT
17	TRBV15	NA	TRBD2	TRBJ2-1	CATSKGALAGGDNEQFF	TGTGCCACCAGCAAAGGGGCCCTTGCGGGGGGGGACAATGAGCAGTTCTTC
14	TRBV6-1	many	TRBD1	TRBJ1-4	CASRPPTGTEKLFF	TGTGCCAGCAGACCTCCGACAGGGACTGAAAAACTGTTTTTT